A single sample gave rise to the 13 T cell receptor beta chains below, sequenced in a study of shared clonotypes between healthy human individuals. Sequenced by immunoSEQ multiplex PCR; TCRdb stores in-frame clones only, minus some. The sample lists about 1 million clones, around 74% seen once, with 1.4% in the top ten. The sequenced material came from memory CD4+ T cells sorted from blood. Specified subset: CD45RA-negative fraction. The receptor source for this set is a man younger than 30 in good health.

This chain joins TRBV6-1 and TRBJ1-1; TRBD1 might be the D (6 bases). The ends were cut back, 7 bases at V and 2 bases at J, with 11 bases in the middle. Per germline, CDR1 MNHNS and CDR2 SASEGT. The CDR3 loop spans 13 amino acids. For the CDR3, the DNA is TGTGCCAGCACTGGACAGATTAACACTGAAGCTTTCTTT. Residues: CASTGQINTEAFF.

This clone has a single count. The chain has TRBV19 and TRBJ2-1; no reliable D call. Germline V CDR1 and CDR2: LNHDA, SQIVND (reference sequence). This CDR3 spans 14 amino acids. Trimming took 5 bases from V and 0 from J, leaving 8 bases between them. The DNA of the CDR3 is TGTGCCAGTAGTCGCCCGAGCTCCTACAATGAGCAGTTCTTC. It codes for CASSRPSSYNEQFF.

V gene TRBV28 combines with J gene TRBJ2-7; the D gene is possibly TRBD1 (5 bases). The V end was cut by 5 bases, the J end by 2 bases, with 16 bases between. From germline, CDR1 is MDHEN and CDR2 SYDVKM. This CDR3 has 15 amino acids. CDR3: CASSTPTAAPYEQYF. CDR3 sequence (DNA): TGTGCCAGCAGTACGCCGACAGCCGCACCCTACGAGCAGTACTTC.

The genes are TRBV10-3 and TRBJ1-6, with 8 positions matching TRBD1. Per the germline V gene, CDR1 is ENHRY and CDR2 is SYGVKD. With 6 bases clipped from V and 3 bases from J, the junction kept 4 bases outside the gene matches. The CDR3 runs 15 residues. The CDR3 nucleotides read TGTGCCATCAGAGCGGGACAGGTCTATAATTCACCCCTCCACTTT. It translates to CAIRAGQVYNSPLHF.

V and J are TRBV9 and TRBJ1-1; D call uncertain. Germline V lookup: CDR1 SGDLS, CDR2 YYNGEE. There are 14 residues in the CDR3. The V end was cut by 3 bases, the J end by 7 bases, with 16 bases between. CDR3: CASSGDLLRGEAFF. CDR3 sequence (DNA): TGTGCCAGCAGCGGAGACTTACTACGGGGTGAAGCTTTCTTT. The entire variable domain, with the rest obtained from reference TRBV9 and TRBJ1-1, is as follows: DSGVTQTPKHLITATGQRVTLRCSPRSGDLSVYWYQQSLDQGLQFLIQYYNGEERAKGNILERFSAQQFPDLHSELNLSSLELGDSALYFCASSGDLLRGEAFFGQGTRLTVV.

With respect to this clone: This sample includes further DNA sequences coding for the same CDR3. J is TRBJ2-5 and V is TRBV5-6, with 15 positions matching TRBD2. The CDR3 loop spans 15 amino acids. J was trimmed by 4 bases and V by 4 bases; bases with no gene match: 2. The V gene's germline CDR1 is SGHDT and CDR2 YYEEEE. The CDR3 region has the DNA TGTGCCAGCAGCCTGGGACTAGCGGGGGGAGAGACCCAGTACTTC. Amino acid sequence: CASSLGLAGGETQYF.

This clone was counted between two and nine times. The V and J genes are TRBV19 and TRBJ2-5; 16 nucleotides line up with TRBD2. The better agreement between TRBJ2-7 and the DNA end casts doubt on the J call. Germline loops: CDR1 LNHDA, CDR2 SQIVND (reference sequence). The CDR3 sequence is 16 residues long. Written as DNA, the CDR3 is TGTGCCAGTAGTACCGGGACTAGCGGGAGGGCCTACGAGCAGTACTTC. The encoded protein is CASSTGTSGRAYEQYF.

CDR3 sequence reads: CASSRPTGVYQPQHF. CDR3 DNA sequence: TGTGCCAGTAGCCGACCGACAGGGGTATACCAGCCCCAGCATTTT. The rearrangement joins TRBV19 to TRBJ1-5, with 8 bases lining up with TRBD1. In germline, CDR1 is LNHDA, CDR2 SQIVND (reference sequence). With V trimmed by 6 bases and J by 7 bases, 11 bases remained unmatched. This CDR3 has 15 residues.

This clone has just a few counts. The chain joins TRBV19 to TRBJ2-3, with a tentative D call TRBD2 (5 bases). This CDR3 has 14 residues. The V end lost 5 bases, the J end lost 6 bases, and 15 bases lay between the germline ends. The germline V gene has CDR1 LNHDA and CDR2 SQIVND (reference sequence). The CDR3 sequence: CASSPPRGMDTQYF. Written as DNA, the CDR3 is TGTGCCAGTAGTCCGCCTCGGGGTATGGATACGCAGTATTTT.

This rearrangement joins TRBV7-2 to TRBJ2-2, with 8 bases aligning to TRBD2. The CDR3 loop spans 15 amino acids. V was clipped by 5 bases and J by 1 base; unmatched bases: 3. Germline V gene sequence: CDR1 SGHTA, CDR2 FQGNSA. Written as DNA, the CDR3 is TGTGCCAGCAGCCAAACTAGCGGGAACACCGGGGAGCTGTTTTTT. It is translated as CASSQTSGNTGELFF. Variable domain in full (rest from reference TRBV7-2 and TRBJ2-2): GAGVSQSPSNKVTEKGKDVELRCDPISGHTALYWYRQSLGQGLEFLIYFQGNSAPDKSGLPSDRFSAERTGGSVSTLTIQRTQQEDSAVYLCASSQTSGNTGELFFGEGSRLTVL.

The V and J genes are TRBV2 and TRBJ2-7; 7 bases are shared with TRBD1. Germline lookup yields CDR1 SNHLY and CDR2 FYNNEI. V dropped 7 bases and J dropped 3; count of bases not matched to a gene: 3. The CDR3 is 12 residues long. The CDR3 bases are TGTGCCAGCAAGACAGGGTACTACGAGCAGTACTTC. Amino acids: CASKTGYYEQYF.

The V call is TRBV5-1, the J call TRBJ2-7; 9 nucleotides agree with TRBD2. The CDR3 length is 15 residues. Per the germline V gene, CDR1 is SGHRS and CDR2 is YFSETQ. Unmatched junction bases numbered 14, after V lost 6 bases and J lost 7 bases. CDR3 amino acids: CASTLRAGGPGEQYF. In DNA, the CDR3 is TGCGCCAGCACTTTAAGGGCGGGAGGGCCCGGGGAGCAGTACTTC. The variable domain in full, completed from reference TRBV5-1 and TRBJ2-7, reads KAGVTQTPRYLIKTRGQQVTLSCSPISGHRSVSWYQQTPGQGLQFLFEYFSETQRNKGNFPGRFSGRQFSNSRSEMNVSTLELGDSALYLCASTLRAGGPGEQYFGPGTRLTVT.

The chain employs TRBV10-3 and TRBJ2-5; 7 positions match TRBD2. The V gene end was trimmed by 4 bases and the J gene end by 11 bases; junction bases not matched to a gene: 16. CDR3 length equals 15 residues. Germline V gene data show CDR1 as ENHRY and CDR2 as SYGVKD. The CDR3 spells CAISGFGGGLGEQYF. The CDR3 bases are TGTGCCATCAGTGGATTCGGGGGAGGGCTGGGAGAGCAGTACTTC.